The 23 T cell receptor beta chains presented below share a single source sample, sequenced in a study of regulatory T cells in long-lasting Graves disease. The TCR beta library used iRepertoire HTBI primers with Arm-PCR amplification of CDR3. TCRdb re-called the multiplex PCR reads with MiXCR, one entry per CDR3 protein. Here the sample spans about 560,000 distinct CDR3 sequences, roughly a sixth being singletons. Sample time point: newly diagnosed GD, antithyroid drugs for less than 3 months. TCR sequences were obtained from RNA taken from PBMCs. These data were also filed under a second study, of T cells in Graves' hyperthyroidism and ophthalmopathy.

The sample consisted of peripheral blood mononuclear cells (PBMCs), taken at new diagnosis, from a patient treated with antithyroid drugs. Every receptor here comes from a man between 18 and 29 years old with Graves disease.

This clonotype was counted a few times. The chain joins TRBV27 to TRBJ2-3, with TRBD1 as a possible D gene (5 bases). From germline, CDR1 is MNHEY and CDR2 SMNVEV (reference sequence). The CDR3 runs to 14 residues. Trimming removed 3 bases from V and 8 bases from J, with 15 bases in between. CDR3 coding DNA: TGTGCCAGCAGTTTTTACCTGACCCAGGGTACGCAGTATTTT. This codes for CASSFYLTQGTQYF.

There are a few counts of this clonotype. CDR3 DNA sequence: TGTGCCGGCACTATTTATGGGGACCAGCCCCAGCATTTT. Its protein is CAGTIYGDQPQHF. V and J are TRBV28 and TRBJ1-5, with a possible D match to TRBD1 (5 bases). The CDR3 length is 13 residues. Trimming left V 11 bases short and J 7 bases short, with 18 bases between. Germline V gene data show CDR1 as MDHEN and CDR2 as SYDVKM.

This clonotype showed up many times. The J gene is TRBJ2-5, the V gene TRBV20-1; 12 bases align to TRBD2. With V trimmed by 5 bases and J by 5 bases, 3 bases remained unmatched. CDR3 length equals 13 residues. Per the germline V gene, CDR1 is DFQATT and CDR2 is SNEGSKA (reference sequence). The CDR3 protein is CSARLAGAETQYF. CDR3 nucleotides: TGCAGTGCTCGACTAGCGGGAGCGGAGACCCAGTACTTC.

The CDR3 protein is CASNTAPGLVIANTYEQYF. Here the CDR3 DNA reads TGTGCCAGTAATACTGCTCCGGGACTAGTAATCGCGAATACCTACGAGCAGTACTTC. The V and J genes are TRBV19 and TRBJ2-7, with 8 bases fitting TRBD2. Germline-derived CDR1 and CDR2 are LNHDA and SQIVND (reference sequence). The CDR3 consists of 19 residues. V gave up 7 bases and J gave up 2 bases; unmatched junction bases: 22.

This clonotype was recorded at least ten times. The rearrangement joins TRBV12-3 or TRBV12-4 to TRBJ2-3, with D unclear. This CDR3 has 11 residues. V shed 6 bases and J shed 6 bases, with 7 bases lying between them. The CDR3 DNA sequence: TGTGCCAGCAGCCCGCTTGATACGCAGTATTTT. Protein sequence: CASSPLDTQYF.

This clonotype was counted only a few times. CDR3 sequence (DNA): TGTGCCAGCAGCTTAGACGGCAGTTATAATTCACCCCTCCACTTT. Protein product: CASSLDGSYNSPLHF. V usage is TRBV7-9 and J usage is TRBJ1-6; D is unclear. Trimming cost V 1 base and J 4 bases, with 8 bases left between them. Germline V gives CDR1 SEHNR, CDR2 FQNEAQ (reference sequence). The CDR3 consists of 15 residues.

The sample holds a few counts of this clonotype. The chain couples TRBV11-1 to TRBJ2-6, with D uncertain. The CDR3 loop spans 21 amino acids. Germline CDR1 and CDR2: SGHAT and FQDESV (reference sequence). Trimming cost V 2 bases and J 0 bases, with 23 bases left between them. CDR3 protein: CASSLPADAVLGISGANVLTF. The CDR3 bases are TGTGCCAGCAGCTTACCCGCCGACGCCGTTTTGGGAATCTCTGGGGCCAACGTCCTGACTTTC.

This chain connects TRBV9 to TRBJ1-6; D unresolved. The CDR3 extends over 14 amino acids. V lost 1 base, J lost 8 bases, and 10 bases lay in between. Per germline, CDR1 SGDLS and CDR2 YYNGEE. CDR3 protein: CASSVRSGDSPLHF. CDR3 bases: TGTGCCAGCAGCGTACGGTCGGGAGATTCACCCCTCCACTTT.

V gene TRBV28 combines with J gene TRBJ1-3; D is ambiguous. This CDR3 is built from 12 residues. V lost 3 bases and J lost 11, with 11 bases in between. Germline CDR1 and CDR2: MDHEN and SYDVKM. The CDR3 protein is CASSFPKSAIYF. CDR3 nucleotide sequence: TGTGCCAGCAGTTTTCCTAAGAGTGCCATATATTTT.

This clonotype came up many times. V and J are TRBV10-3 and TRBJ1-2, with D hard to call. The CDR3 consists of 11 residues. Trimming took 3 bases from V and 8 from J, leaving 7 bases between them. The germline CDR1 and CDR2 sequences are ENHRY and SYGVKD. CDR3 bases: TGTGCCATCAGTGAAACGGGGGGCTACACCTTC. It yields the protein CAISETGGYTF.

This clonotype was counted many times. The CDR3 DNA is TGTGCCATCTCCGGGACTCCCGGGCATGAGCAGTTCTTC. The encoded protein is CAISGTPGHEQFF. The chain couples TRBV28 to TRBJ2-1; D possibly corresponds to TRBD2 (6 bases). V was clipped by 10 bases and J by 8 bases, with 18 bases between them. Germline loops: CDR1 MDHEN, CDR2 SYDVKM. The CDR3 extends over 13 amino acids.

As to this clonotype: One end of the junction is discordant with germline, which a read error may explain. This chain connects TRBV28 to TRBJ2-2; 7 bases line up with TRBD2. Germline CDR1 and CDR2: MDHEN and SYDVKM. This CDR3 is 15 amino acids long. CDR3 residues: CTSSLNREVGGELFF. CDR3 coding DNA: TGTACCAGCAGTTTGAATCGGGAGGTAGGCGGGGAGCTGTTTTTT.

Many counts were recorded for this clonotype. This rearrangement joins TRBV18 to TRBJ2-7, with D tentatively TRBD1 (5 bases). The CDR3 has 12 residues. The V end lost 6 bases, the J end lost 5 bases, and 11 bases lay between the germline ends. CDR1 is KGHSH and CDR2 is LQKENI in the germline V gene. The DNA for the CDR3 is TGTGCCAGCTCGCGAAGGGGAAACGAGCAGTACTTC. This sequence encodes CASSRRGNEQYF.

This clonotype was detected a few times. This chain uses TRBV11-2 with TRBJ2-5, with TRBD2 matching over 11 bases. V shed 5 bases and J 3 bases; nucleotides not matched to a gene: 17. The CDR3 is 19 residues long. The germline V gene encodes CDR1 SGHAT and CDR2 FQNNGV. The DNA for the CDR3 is TGTGCCAGCAGCGAAGGGACTAGCGGACAGGGATGGCGAAAAGAGACCCAGTACTTC. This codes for CASSEGTSGQGWRKETQYF.

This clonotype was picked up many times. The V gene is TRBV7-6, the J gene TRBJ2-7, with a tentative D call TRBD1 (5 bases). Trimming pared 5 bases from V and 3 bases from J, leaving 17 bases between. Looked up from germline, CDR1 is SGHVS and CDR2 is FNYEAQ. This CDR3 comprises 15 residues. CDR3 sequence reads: CASSLEQGRFYEQYF. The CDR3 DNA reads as TGTGCCAGCAGCCTCGAGCAGGGCCGGTTCTACGAGCAGTACTTC.

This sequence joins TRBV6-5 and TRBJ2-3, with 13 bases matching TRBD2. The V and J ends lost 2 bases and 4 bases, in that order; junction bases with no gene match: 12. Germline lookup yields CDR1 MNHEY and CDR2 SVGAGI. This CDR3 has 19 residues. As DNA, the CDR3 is TGTGCCAGCAGTTACCAACCGGGACTAGCGGGACGGCGGGCAGATACGCAGTATTTT. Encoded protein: CASSYQPGLAGRRADTQYF.

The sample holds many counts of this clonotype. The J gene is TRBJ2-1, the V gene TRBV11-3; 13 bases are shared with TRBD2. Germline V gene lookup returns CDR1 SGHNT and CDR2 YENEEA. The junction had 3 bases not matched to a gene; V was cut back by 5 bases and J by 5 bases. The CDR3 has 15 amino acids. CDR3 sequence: CASSQGLAGHNEQFF. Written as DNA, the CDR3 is TGTGCCAGCAGCCAGGGACTAGCGGGGCACAATGAGCAGTTCTTC. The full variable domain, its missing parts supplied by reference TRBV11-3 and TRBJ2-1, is EAGVVQSPRYKIIEKKQPVAFWCNPISGHNTLYWYLQNLGQGPELLIRYENEEAVDDSQLPKDRFSAERLKGVDSTLKIQPAELGDSAVYLCASSQGLAGHNEQFFGPGTRLTVL.

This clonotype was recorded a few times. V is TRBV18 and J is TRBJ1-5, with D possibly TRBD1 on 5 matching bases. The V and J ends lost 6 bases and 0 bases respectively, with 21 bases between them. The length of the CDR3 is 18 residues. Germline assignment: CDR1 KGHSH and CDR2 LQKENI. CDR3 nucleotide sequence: TGTGCCAGCTCGGGCACCTCAGGGAAGGGATATAGCAATCAGCCCCAGCATTTT. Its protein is CASSGTSGKGYSNQPQHF.

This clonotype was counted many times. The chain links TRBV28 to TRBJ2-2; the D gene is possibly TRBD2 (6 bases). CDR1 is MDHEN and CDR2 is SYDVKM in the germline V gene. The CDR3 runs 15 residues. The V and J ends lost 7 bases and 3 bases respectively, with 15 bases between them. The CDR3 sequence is CASTTGDWDTGELFF. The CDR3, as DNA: TGTGCCAGCACCACCGGGGACTGGGACACCGGGGAGCTGTTTTTT.

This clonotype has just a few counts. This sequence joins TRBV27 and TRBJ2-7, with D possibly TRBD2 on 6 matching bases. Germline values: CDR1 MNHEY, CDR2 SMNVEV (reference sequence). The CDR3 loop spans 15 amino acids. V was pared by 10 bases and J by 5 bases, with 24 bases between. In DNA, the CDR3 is TGTGCCACCTCGCGTGGGCTTGCGGGACTCAACGAGCAGTACTTC. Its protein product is CATSRGLAGLNEQYF.

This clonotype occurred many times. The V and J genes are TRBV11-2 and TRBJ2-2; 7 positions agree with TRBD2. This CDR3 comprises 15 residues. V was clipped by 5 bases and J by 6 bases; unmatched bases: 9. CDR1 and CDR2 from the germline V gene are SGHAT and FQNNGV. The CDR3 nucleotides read TGTGCCAGCAGCCCAGCGCGGGAGTGGGCCGGGGAGCTGTTTTTT. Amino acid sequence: CASSPAREWAGELFF.

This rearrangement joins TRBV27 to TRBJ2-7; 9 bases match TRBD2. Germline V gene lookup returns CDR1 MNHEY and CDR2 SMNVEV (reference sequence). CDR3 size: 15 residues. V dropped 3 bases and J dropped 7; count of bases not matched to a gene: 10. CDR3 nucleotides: TGTGCCAGCAGTTTCTCCGGGACTAGCAAGGGGGAGCAGTACTTC. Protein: CASSFSGTSKGEQYF.

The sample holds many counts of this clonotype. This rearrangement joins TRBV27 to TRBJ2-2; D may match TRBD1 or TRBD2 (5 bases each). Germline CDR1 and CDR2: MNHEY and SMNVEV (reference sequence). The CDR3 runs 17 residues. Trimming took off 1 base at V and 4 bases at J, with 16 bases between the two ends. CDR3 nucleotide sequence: TGTGCCAGCAGTTTATTGGTGGGACCTGTGGGCACCGGGGAGCTGTTTTTT. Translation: CASSLLVGPVGTGELFF.